The clone carrying this TCR beta chain was counted at least ten times. The antigen remains undetermined. The source of the sample is a study of human T cells and chemical hapten exposure. Study as a whole: Minor volume differences among pooled libraries chiefly drove per-sample TCR yield variation.

The starting material, unfractionated whole blood, was used for total RNA extraction. Study-level findings and limits: With DPC sensitization, TCRs exceeding 1 in 1000 frequency showed no change.

In the library, unique molecular identifiers were attached to individual cDNA molecules. MiXCR, run by TCRdb on the 5' RACE reads, gives a single entry per CDR3 protein. This table has around 82,000 distinct CDR3 sequences, 6% to 8.5% appearing once. The TCR originated in a male donor in good health.

The CDR3 loop is CASSYLTGRNQPQHF. DNA for the CDR3: TGTGCCAGCAGTTATCTGACAGGGCGGAATCAGCCCCAGCATTTT. This chain links TRBV6-2 or TRBV6-3 with TRBJ1-5; 7 bases map to TRBD1. Germline V lookup: CDR1 MNHEY, CDR2 SVGEGT. The CDR3 spans 15 residues. The junction had 6 bases not matched to a gene; V was cut back by 3 bases and J by 4 bases.